This entry lists 8 T cell receptor beta chains sequenced from one sample in a study of T cell responses to AZD1222 COVID-19 vaccine. Generated by immunoSEQ multiplex PCR, the TCRdb table keeps only in-frame clones and is missing some. The sample yields 84,000 or so clones, approximately 88% seen once. The sequencing used peripheral blood, collected on day 0 of AZD1222 vaccination. These receptors all come from an adult in good health.

J is TRBJ1-5 and V is TRBV2; D is ambiguous. The germline V and J ends were trimmed by 6 bases and 9 bases, with 9 bases remaining between them. CDR3 length: 11 residues. Germline CDR1 reads SNHLY; CDR2 reads FYNNEI. For the CDR3, the DNA is TGTGCCAGCAGGGATTCAGGGCCCCAGCATTTT. Its protein product is CASRDSGPQHF.

DNA of the CDR3: TGTGCCAGTAGTATTAGCAGGGGACGGAATTCACCCCTCCACTTT. Translation gives CASSISRGRNSPLHF. V is TRBV19 and J is TRBJ1-6, with D possibly TRBD1 on 6 matching bases. The CDR3 sequence is 15 residues long. Germline V gene lookup returns CDR1 LNHDA and CDR2 SQIVND (reference sequence). Deletions cut 3 bases from V and 7 bases from J, with 13 bases between. The full variable domain, with the rest looked up from reference TRBV19 and TRBJ1-6, is DGGITQSPKYLFRKEGQNVTLSCEQNLNHDAMYWYRQDPGQGLRLIYYSQIVNDFQKGDIAEGYSVSREKKESFPLTVTSAQKNPTAFYLCASSISRGRNSPLHFGNGTRLTVT.

The chain recombines TRBV6-5 with TRBJ2-1; D possibly corresponds to TRBD2 (5 bases). CDR3 length: 14 amino acids. Per germline, CDR1 MNHEY and CDR2 SVGAGI. Trimming left V 7 bases short and J 5 bases short, with 15 bases between. The CDR3 spells CASKPGLEHNEQFF. In DNA, the CDR3 is TGTGCCAGCAAGCCAGGACTGGAACACAATGAGCAGTTCTTC.

This clone was detected only once. CDR3 loop: CASSLAGGETQYF. CDR3 sequence (DNA): TGCGCCAGCAGCTTGGCAGGGGGAGAGACCCAGTACTTC. This chain joins TRBV5-1 and TRBJ2-5; TRBD1 agrees at 7 bases. The germline gives CDR1 SGHRS, CDR2 YFSETQ. The CDR3 totals 13 residues. The V segment lost 0 bases and the J segment 4 bases; nucleotides outside the gene matches: 0.

This chain connects TRBV30 to TRBJ1-3; D unclear. Germline V gene sequence: CDR1 GTSNPN, CDR2 SVGIG (reference sequence). The V and J ends lost 5 bases and 4 bases respectively, with 6 bases between them. CDR3 length: 11 amino acids. The CDR3 protein is CAWGNGNTIYF. The CDR3 nucleotides are TGTGCCTGGGGGAACGGAAACACCATATATTTT.

This chain links TRBV6-5 with TRBJ2-1; D uncertain. Germline V lookup: CDR1 MNHEY, CDR2 SVGAGI. V was clipped by 0 bases and J by 7 bases, with 13 bases between them. The CDR3 contains 15 residues. This CDR3 reads CASSYSRGVGNEQFF. The CDR3, as DNA: TGTGCCAGCAGTTACTCTCGCGGTGTGGGAAATGAGCAGTTCTTC.

The J gene is TRBJ2-7, the V gene TRBV10-1; the D is unclear. V was cut by 2 bases and J by 3 bases, with 5 bases left in between. The germline V gene has CDR1 WNHNN and CDR2 SYGVQD (reference sequence). This CDR3 has 12 amino acids. CDR3 nucleotides: TGCGCCAGCAGTGAGGGGATCTACGAGCAGTACTTC. It translates to CASSEGIYEQYF.

The V gene is TRBV7-9, the J gene TRBJ1-2, with D maybe TRBD1 (5 bases). CDR1 and CDR2 from the germline V gene are SEHNR and FQNEAQ (reference sequence). Trimming shortened V by 1 base and J by 4 bases, and 19 bases separated the two germline ends. This CDR3 has 17 amino acids. The CDR3 DNA reads as TGTGCCAGCAGCTTAGATGGCCCCCTCGGCGGGACCTATGGCTACACCTTC. It encodes CASSLDGPLGGTYGYTF.